Presented here are 27 T cell receptor beta chains from one specimen sequenced in a study of T cell changes during pregnancy in multiple sclerosis. Measured with immunoSEQ multiplex PCR; TCRdb has only the in-frame clones, and not every one. The sample lists over 55,000 clones, about nine tenths seen once, with roughly 2.7% in the top ten. Sample: peripheral blood, taken in the first trimester of pregnancy. These receptors all stem from a female donor with multiple sclerosis, enrolled in a pregnancy study.

The J gene is TRBJ2-7, the V gene TRBV30; 13 nucleotides align to TRBD2. The CDR3 runs 15 residues. Germline V gene lookup returns CDR1 GTSNPN and CDR2 SVGIG (reference sequence). Trimming cost V 1 base and J 3 bases; bases outside gene matches: 3. CDR3 bases: TGTGCCTGGAGTGGGGGGACTAGCGGGGTCTACGAGCAGTACTTC. Its translation: CAWSGGTSGVYEQYF.

The J gene is TRBJ2-3, the V gene TRBV7-2, with D possibly being TRBD2 (6 bases). This CDR3 spans 14 amino acids. Trimming stripped 5 bases from V and 3 bases from J, with 12 bases between. Germline V gives CDR1 SGHTA, CDR2 FQGNSA. Here the CDR3 DNA reads TGTGCCAGCAGCCCGGGACTGGTGACAGATACGCAGTATTTT. Protein sequence: CASSPGLVTDTQYF.

V is TRBV5-1 and J is TRBJ2-7; 10 nucleotides align to TRBD1. The junction had 10 bases not matched to a gene; V was cut back by 9 bases and J by 1 base. CDR1 SGHRS and CDR2 YFSETQ come from the germline V gene. The CDR3 has 15 amino acids. DNA of the CDR3: TGCGCCACTACGGCCTGGACAGGGGGATCCTACGAGCAGTACTTC. It encodes CATTAWTGGSYEQYF.

The chain joins TRBV7-9 to TRBJ2-7; TRBD1 agrees at 7 bases. Germline CDR1 and CDR2: SEHNR and FQNEAQ (reference sequence). This CDR3 is built from 15 residues. With V trimmed by 6 bases and J by 5 bases, 13 bases remained unmatched. This CDR3 reads CASSFPQGRSNEQYF. As DNA, the CDR3 is TGTGCCAGCAGTTTTCCACAGGGGCGATCGAACGAGCAGTACTTC.

This sequence joins TRBV10-1 and TRBJ2-5, with a possible D match to TRBD2 (7 bases). Trimming removed 4 bases from V and 5 bases from J, with 20 bases in between. The CDR3 spans 16 residues. The germline V gene encodes CDR1 WNHNN and CDR2 SYGVQD (reference sequence). The CDR3 here is CASSGNLPGGLETQYF. The CDR3 coding sequence is TGCGCCAGCAGTGGGAACCTACCGGGGGGCTTGGAGACCCAGTACTTC.

The rearrangement joins TRBV25-1 to TRBJ1-1; D perhaps matches TRBD1 (6 bases). The CDR3 totals 12 residues. V shed 6 bases and J shed 9 bases, with 14 bases lying between them. CDR1 is MGHDK and CDR2 is SYGVNS in the germline V gene. The CDR3 sequence is CASRDRPLKAFF. The DNA for the CDR3 is TGTGCCAGCAGGGACAGACCGCTAAAAGCTTTCTTT. Full variable domain (remainder filled in from reference TRBV25-1 and TRBJ1-1): EADIYQTPRYLVIGTGKKITLECSQTMGHDKMYWYQQDPGMELHLIHYSYGVNSTEKGDLSSESTVSRIRTEHFPLTLESARPSHTSQYLCASRDRPLKAFFGQGTRLTVV.

The chain recombines TRBV29-1 with TRBJ2-3, with 12 bases lining up with TRBD2. Germline V gene lookup returns CDR1 SQVTM and CDR2 ANQGSEA. Trimming removed 4 bases from V and 5 bases from J; junction bases left unmatched: 4. The CDR3 has 14 residues. The chain's CDR3 is CSVGPSGGGDTQYF. For the CDR3, the DNA is TGCAGCGTTGGGCCTAGCGGGGGGGGAGATACGCAGTATTTT.

The J gene is TRBJ1-2, the V gene TRBV2; D uncertain. Deletions cut 11 bases from V and 4 bases from J, with 8 bases between. CDR3 length: 10 residues. CDR1 is SNHLY, CDR2 FYNNEI, per germline. In DNA, the CDR3 is TGTGCCCGACTGAGCTATGGCTACACCTTC. This gives the protein CARLSYGYTF.

The chain carries TRBV30 and TRBJ1-4, with D perhaps matching TRBD1 (5 bases). V lost 4 bases, J lost 10 bases, and 19 bases lay in between. Germline CDR1 reads GTSNPN; CDR2 reads SVGIG (reference sequence). The CDR3 runs 14 residues. The CDR3 nucleotides read TGTGCCTGGACCTCCTTGGGGCAGGGCGGAAAACTGTTTTTT. Translated, it gives CAWTSLGQGGKLFF.

The genes are TRBV4-2 and TRBJ1-4, with no clear D. Germline V gene lookup returns CDR1 LGHNA and CDR2 YNFKEQ. The germline V and J ends were trimmed by 3 bases and 6 bases, with 17 bases remaining between them. The CDR3 is made up of 16 amino acids. The CDR3 DNA reads as TGTGCCAGCAGCCAGAAATCGCTCGACCTAGATGAAAAACTGTTTTTT. This codes for CASSQKSLDLDEKLFF.

This clone has a single count. The chain carries TRBV10-2 and TRBJ1-1, with 10 bases that match TRBD1. CDR3 length equals 14 residues. The V and J ends lost 7 bases and 3 bases, in that order; junction bases with no gene match: 5. Germline V gives CDR1 WSHSY, CDR2 SAAADI. For the CDR3, the DNA is TGCGCCAGCACCGGACAGGGGGGTTACACTGAAGCTTTCTTT. Translation: CASTGQGGYTEAFF.

The V call is TRBV6-1, the J call TRBJ1-1, with TRBD1 matching over 7 bases. Germline CDR1 reads MNHNS; CDR2 reads SASEGT. V was pared by 4 bases and J by 5 bases, with 7 bases of the junction left unmatched. There are 14 residues in the CDR3. The CDR3 here is CASSALDRLTEAFF. CDR3 bases: TGTGCCAGCAGTGCCCTGGACAGGTTGACTGAAGCTTTCTTT.

The chain has TRBV9 and TRBJ2-3; 11 nucleotides align to TRBD2. Germline loops: CDR1 SGDLS, CDR2 YYNGEE. The trim removed 0 bases at V and 5 bases at J, leaving 5 bases unmatched. The CDR3 length is 16 residues. Here the CDR3 reads CASSVETSGSEDTQYF. CDR3 DNA: TGTGCCAGCAGCGTAGAAACTAGCGGGAGTGAAGATACGCAGTATTTT.

This clone was found once. The chain is built from TRBV29-1 and TRBJ1-2; D unclear. V shed 4 bases and J shed 8 bases, with 17 bases lying between them. The CDR3 is made up of 13 amino acids. Germline CDR1 and CDR2: SQVTM and ANQGSEA. CDR3 amino acids: CSVAGVREGGYTF. The CDR3 DNA is TGCAGCGTTGCCGGGGTGAGGGAAGGAGGCTACACCTTC.

J is TRBJ2-7 and V is TRBV6-6; tentatively, D is TRBD2 (6 bases). The CDR3 spans 15 residues. The germline gives CDR1 MNHNY, CDR2 SVGAGI (reference sequence). Trimming removed 2 bases from V and 0 bases from J, with 11 bases in between. In nucleotides, the CDR3 is TGTGCCAGCAGTTACGACCGGCGGGGCTCCTACGAGCAGTACTTC. It specifies CASSYDRRGSYEQYF.

This chain joins TRBV5-1 and TRBJ1-2; D remains unclear. The germline gives CDR1 SGHRS, CDR2 YFSETQ. Trimming took 1 base from V and 6 from J, leaving 19 bases between them. The CDR3 has 16 residues. CDR3 in amino acids: CASSLLFSNGEDGYTF. CDR3 nucleotide sequence: TGCGCCAGCAGCTTGCTGTTTAGTAATGGGGAGGATGGCTACACCTTC.

The V gene is TRBV7-2, the J gene TRBJ2-1; TRBD2 matches 7 bases. This CDR3 comprises 18 residues. Germline V gene lookup returns CDR1 SGHTA and CDR2 FQGNSA. V was pared by 5 bases and J by 0 bases, with 13 bases of the junction left unmatched. CDR3 DNA sequence: TGTGCCAGCAGCCGCGCGGTGGGGGGGACGGGCTCCTACAATGAGCAGTTCTTC. Translated: CASSRAVGGTGSYNEQFF.

This chain connects TRBV5-5 to TRBJ2-2; tentative D call: TRBD1 (5 bases). The CDR3 loop spans 16 amino acids. Germline CDR1 and CDR2: SGHKS and YYEKEE (reference sequence). Deletions cut 3 bases from V and 0 bases from J, with 12 bases between. This CDR3 reads CASSWVDSSNTGELFF. The CDR3 DNA reads as TGTGCCAGCAGCTGGGTCGACAGTTCGAACACCGGGGAGCTGTTTTTT.

This sequence joins TRBV13 and TRBJ2-7; TRBD2 matches at 8 bases. The CDR3 is made up of 15 amino acids. Germline CDR1 is PRHDT and CDR2 is FYEKMQ (reference sequence). V lost 8 bases to trimming and J lost 4 bases; unmatched junction nucleotides: 13. The CDR3 loop is CASGLYSGKNYEQYF. CDR3 coding DNA: TGTGCCAGCGGATTGTATAGCGGGAAGAATTACGAGCAGTACTTC.

The V call is TRBV2, the J call TRBJ1-6; D is ambiguous. V was pared by 8 bases and J by 0 bases, with 11 bases between. CDR3 length: 15 residues. Looked up from germline, CDR1 is SNHLY and CDR2 is FYNNEI. The chain's CDR3 is CASVGESSYNSPLHF. The DNA for the CDR3 is TGTGCCAGCGTCGGGGAGAGCTCCTATAATTCACCCCTCCACTTT.

The genes are TRBV9 and TRBJ2-7; TRBD1 aligns across 8 bases. The CDR3 has 15 amino acids. CDR1 SGDLS and CDR2 YYNGEE come from the germline V gene. The V gene end was trimmed by 1 base and the J gene end by 4 bases; junction bases not matched to a gene: 7. The CDR3 DNA is TGTGCCAGCAGCGTATCAGGGGGCGAAGGTTACGAGCAGTACTTC. Its translation is CASSVSGGEGYEQYF.

This rearrangement joins TRBV6-6 to TRBJ1-5; unclear D gene. CDR3 length: 12 residues. Germline V gene lookup returns CDR1 MNHNY and CDR2 SVGAGI (reference sequence). V lost 5 bases to trimming and J lost 6 bases, with 8 bases between them. The CDR3 loop reads CASSPSGQPQHF. The CDR3 nucleotides read TGTGCCAGCAGTCCGAGCGGTCAGCCCCAGCATTTT.

The chain couples TRBV4-3 to TRBJ2-7, with TRBD1 matching over 8 bases. The CDR3 covers 18 residues. The germline V gene encodes CDR1 LGHNA and CDR2 YSLEER. V shed 1 base and J 4 bases; nucleotides not matched to a gene: 15. In nucleotides, the CDR3 is TGCGCCAGCAGCCAAGGGGTTGGTCTCGGGACAGGATCTTACGAGCAGTACTTC. It encodes CASSQGVGLGTGSYEQYF.

CDR3 loop: CASSLGGQYVTDTQYF. CDR3 sequence (DNA): TGCGCCAGCAGCTTGGGGGGACAGTATGTGACAGATACGCAGTATTTT. The J gene is TRBJ2-3, the V gene TRBV5-1, with 7 bases lining up with TRBD1. This CDR3 is built from 16 residues. Germline CDR1 and CDR2: SGHRS and YFSETQ. Trimming cost V 0 bases and J 3 bases; bases outside gene matches: 7.

The rearrangement links TRBV27 to TRBJ1-5; no clear D. V dropped 2 bases and J dropped 4 bases, with 12 bases sitting between them. The CDR3 contains 15 residues. Germline V gene lookup returns CDR1 MNHEY and CDR2 SMNVEV (reference sequence). CDR3 sequence (DNA): TGTGCCAGCAGTTTAACAACCCGGGGTAATCAGCCCCAGCATTTT. Its translation is CASSLTTRGNQPQHF.

The chain combines TRBV4-2 with TRBJ1-5; D perhaps matches TRBD1 (5 bases). There are 17 residues in the CDR3. V dropped 0 bases and J dropped 0 bases, with 12 bases sitting between them. Germline CDR1 and CDR2: LGHNA and YNFKEQ. CDR3 coding DNA: TGTGCCAGCAGCCAAGATGCCGGCAGGGTTAGCAATCAGCCCCAGCATTTT. Protein: CASSQDAGRVSNQPQHF.

This rearrangement joins TRBV6-5 to TRBJ2-2; D may be TRBD1 (5 bases). The CDR3 consists of 16 residues. Germline CDR1 is MNHEY and CDR2 is SVGAGI. V lost 0 bases, J lost 6 bases, and 14 bases lay in between. CDR3 nucleotide sequence: TGTGCCAGCAGTTACTCGCGCAGGGTGCACGCCGGGGAGCTGTTTTTT. Encoded protein: CASSYSRRVHAGELFF.